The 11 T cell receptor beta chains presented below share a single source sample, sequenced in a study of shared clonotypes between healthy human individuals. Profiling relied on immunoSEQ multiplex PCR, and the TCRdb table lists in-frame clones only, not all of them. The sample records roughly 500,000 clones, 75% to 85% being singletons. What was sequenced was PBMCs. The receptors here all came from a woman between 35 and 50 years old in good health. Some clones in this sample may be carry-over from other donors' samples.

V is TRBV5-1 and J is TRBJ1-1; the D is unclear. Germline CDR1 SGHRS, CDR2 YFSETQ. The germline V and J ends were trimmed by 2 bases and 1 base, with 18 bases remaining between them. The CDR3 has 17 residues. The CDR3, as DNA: TGCGCCAGCAGCTTCGGCGGGGAGGCGGGTACGAACACTGAAGCTTTCTTT. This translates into CASSFGGEAGTNTEAFF.

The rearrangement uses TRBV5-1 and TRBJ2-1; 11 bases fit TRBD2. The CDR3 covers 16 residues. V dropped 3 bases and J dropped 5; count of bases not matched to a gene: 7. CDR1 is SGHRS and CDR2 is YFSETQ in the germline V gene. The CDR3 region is CASSSASGRYNNEQFF. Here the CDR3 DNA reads TGCGCCAGCAGCTCCGCTAGCGGGAGGTACAACAATGAGCAGTTCTTC.

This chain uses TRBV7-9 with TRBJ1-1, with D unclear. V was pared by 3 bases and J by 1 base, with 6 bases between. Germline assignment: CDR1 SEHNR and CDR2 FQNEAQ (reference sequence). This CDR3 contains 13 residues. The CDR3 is CASSLDPNTEAFF. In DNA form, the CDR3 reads TGTGCCAGCAGCTTGGACCCGAACACTGAAGCTTTCTTT.

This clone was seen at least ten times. The CDR3 region is CSVGAGREPYEQYF. The CDR3 bases are TGCAGCGTGGGGGCTGGGCGGGAACCCTACGAGCAGTACTTC. V usage is TRBV29-1 and J usage is TRBJ2-5; either TRBD1 or TRBD2 may fit D (6 bases each). TRBJ2-7 matches the DNA end more closely, so the J call is doubtful. The CDR3 is 14 residues long. Germline assignment: CDR1 SQVTM and CDR2 ANQGSEA.

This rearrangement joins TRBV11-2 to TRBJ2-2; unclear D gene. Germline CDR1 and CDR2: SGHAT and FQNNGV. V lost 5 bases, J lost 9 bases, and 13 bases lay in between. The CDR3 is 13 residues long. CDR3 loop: CASSPWPDRELFF. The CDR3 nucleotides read TGTGCCAGCAGCCCCTGGCCCGACCGGGAGCTGTTTTTT.

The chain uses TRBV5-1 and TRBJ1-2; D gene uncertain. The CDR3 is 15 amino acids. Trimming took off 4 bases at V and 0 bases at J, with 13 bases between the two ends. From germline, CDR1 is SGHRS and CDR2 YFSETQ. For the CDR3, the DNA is TGCGCCAGCAGCCCCAGCCCCGATCCTAACTATGGCTACACCTTC. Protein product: CASSPSPDPNYGYTF.

In DNA form, the CDR3 reads TGTGCCAGCGACAGGGGGCGAGGACAGCCCCAGCATTTT. Translated: CASDRGRGQPQHF. The V gene is TRBV28, the J gene TRBJ1-5; 10 bases match TRBD1. The CDR3 has 13 amino acids. V lost 8 bases to trimming and J lost 7 bases; unmatched junction nucleotides: 5. Germline CDR1 MDHEN, CDR2 SYDVKM.

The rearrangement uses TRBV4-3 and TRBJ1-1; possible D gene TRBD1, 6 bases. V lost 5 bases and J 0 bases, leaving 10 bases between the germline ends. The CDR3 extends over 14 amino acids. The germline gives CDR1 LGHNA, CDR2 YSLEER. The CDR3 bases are TGCGCCAGCAGCGTACAGGGCTTGAACACTGAAGCTTTCTTT. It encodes CASSVQGLNTEAFF.

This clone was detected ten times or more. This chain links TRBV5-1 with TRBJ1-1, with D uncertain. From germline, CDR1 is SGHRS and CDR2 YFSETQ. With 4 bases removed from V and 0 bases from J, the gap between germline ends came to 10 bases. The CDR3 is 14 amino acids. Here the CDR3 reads CASSQDGLNTEAFF. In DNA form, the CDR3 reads TGCGCCAGCAGCCAGGACGGACTGAACACTGAAGCTTTCTTT.

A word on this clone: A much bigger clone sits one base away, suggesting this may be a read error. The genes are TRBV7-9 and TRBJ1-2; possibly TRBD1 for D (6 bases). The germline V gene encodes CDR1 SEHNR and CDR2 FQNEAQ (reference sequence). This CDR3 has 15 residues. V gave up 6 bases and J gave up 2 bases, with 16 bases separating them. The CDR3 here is CASRPETGFNYGYTF. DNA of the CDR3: TGTGCCAGCAGACCCGAAACAGGGTTCAACTATGGCTACACCTTC. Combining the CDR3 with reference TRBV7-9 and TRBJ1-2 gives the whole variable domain DTGVSQNPRHKITKRGQNVTFRCDPISEHNRLYWYRQTLGQGPEFLTYFQNEAQLEKSRLLSDRFSAERPKGSFSTLEIQRTEQGDSAMYLCASRPETGFNYGYTFGSGTRLTVV.

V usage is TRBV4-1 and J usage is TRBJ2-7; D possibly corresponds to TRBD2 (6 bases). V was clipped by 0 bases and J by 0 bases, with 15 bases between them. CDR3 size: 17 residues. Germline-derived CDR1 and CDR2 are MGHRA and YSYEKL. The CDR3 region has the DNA TGCGCCAGCAGCCAAGACTACCAAAGCGGGTCCTCCTACGAGCAGTACTTC. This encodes CASSQDYQSGSSYEQYF.